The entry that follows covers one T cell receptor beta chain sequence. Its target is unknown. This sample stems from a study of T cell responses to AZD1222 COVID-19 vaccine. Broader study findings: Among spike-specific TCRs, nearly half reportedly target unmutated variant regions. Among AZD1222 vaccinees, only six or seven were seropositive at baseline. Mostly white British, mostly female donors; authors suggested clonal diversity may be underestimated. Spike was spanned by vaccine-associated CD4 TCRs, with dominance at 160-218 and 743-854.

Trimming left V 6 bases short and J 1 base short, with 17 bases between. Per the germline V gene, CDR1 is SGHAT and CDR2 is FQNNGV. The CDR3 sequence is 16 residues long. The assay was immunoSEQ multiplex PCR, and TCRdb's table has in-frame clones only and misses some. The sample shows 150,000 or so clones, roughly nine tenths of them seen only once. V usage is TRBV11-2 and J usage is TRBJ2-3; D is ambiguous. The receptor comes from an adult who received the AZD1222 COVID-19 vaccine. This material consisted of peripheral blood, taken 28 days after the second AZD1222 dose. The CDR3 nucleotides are TGTGCCAGCAGTCAAGGTCGGGCATTCGGCACAGATACGCAGTATTTT. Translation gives CASSQGRAFGTDTQYF.